Included here is one T cell receptor beta chain sequence, with context. Its antigen specificity is not known. The sample holds no much larger clone one base away, and base qualities are not on file. The data stem from a study of cytomegalovirus exposure and HLA in healthy donors (dated by TCRdb to about 2017). About the study as a whole: According to an earlier analysis of a few hundred of the donors, roughly 180 million T cells yielded some 120 million unique TCR beta sequences and about 300 Gb of sequence data. In a later analysis, previously published TCR beta repertoires from some 640 donors were re-analyzed and high-resolution HLA genotyping was added so that TCR occurrence patterns could be studied. The study aimed to test whether cataloging public T cell receptors could reveal signatures of past pathogen exposure. Roughly 300 gigabases of sequencing data and about 92 million unique TCR sequences made up an early release that covered 500 to 700 HLA-typed donors. Among some 400 genotyped donors of the cohort, an average of approximately 200,000 unique TCR beta nucleotide sequences was sequenced per donor, of which roughly 17% were non-productive. The later analysis used no new phenotypic data to find candidate immune exposures, relying instead on TCR beta sequences and their occurrence across donors. Donor age, sex, ethnicity and CMV serostatus were collected together with the repertoire data. To predict cytomegalovirus infection status, the study brought together high-throughput TCR immunosequencing, statistical association of individual TCRs with disease status, and machine learning. Four or five DR-DQ haplotypes were treated as single units for association and clustering because of strong linkage in the cohort. In addition to the first cohort of 666 subjects, a separate validation cohort of 100 to 150 different subjects was used. Of the roughly 400 genotyped donors, less than 85% were placed in the genetic ancestry cluster associated with self-reported Caucasian donors. HLA typing included class I and class II loci at four-digit resolution. The number of donors typed differed by locus, with roughly 629-640 for A, B, C, DRB1 and DQB1, over 500 for DQA1, approximately 580 for DPA1, and under 490 for DPB1. Every repertoire in the discovery cohort had been generated on one and the same sequencing platform. An earlier analysis of 500 to 650 of the donors applied high-throughput TCR beta sequencing to assess whether each TCR beta V gene segment acted as functional or pseudogenic. In a later genetic analysis, genome-wide SNP genotypes for about 55% of the roughly 700 donors were used, and that subset was treated as a discovery cohort. The study profiled the T cell repertoires of 500 to 800 subjects by immunosequencing and related them to cytomegalovirus serostatus.

General findings and caveats noted by the study authors: While some public TCRs were present in many individuals, most TCR sequences turned up only very rarely across donors. A later analysis found that HLA-associated TCR beta chains were more clonally expanded and had lower generation probabilities than equally common non-associated chains. The only immune exposure information available for the cohort was CMV serostatus. A later analysis associated 16,951 TCR beta sequences with specific HLA alleles at a false discovery rate of 0.05. The authors suggested that the approach could potentially be extended to other disease states and immunological phenotypes. A later analysis found that TCR association rates varied across HLA loci, with DRB1 alleles showing the most associated TCRs and HLA-C alleles the fewest. Presence/absence analyses assumed roughly uniform sequencing depth across donors, an assumption that may not hold. The sequencing pipeline was judged likely to have produced a cluster of highly shared sequence variants as a technical artifact. Several of the top co-occurrence clusters appeared to be linked to parvovirus B19, influenza, CMV and Epstein-Barr virus, according to a later analysis. V-gene and J-gene trimming of TCR beta chains was associated with a missense DCLRE1C variant in a later genetic analysis, and the association was replicated in an independent cohort. A total of 150 or so TCR beta chains were listed by the study as associated with cytomegalovirus. According to a later genetic analysis, donors in an Asian-associated ancestry cluster had fewer N-insertions in productive TCRs than the roughly 700-donor mean. A later analysis found that most CMV-associated TCR beta chains appeared HLA-restricted, with HLA associations seemingly driven largely by CMV exposure. The earlier analysis of 450 to 700 of the donors excluded about 16 rarely observed V segments, including chromosome 9 orphons, because counts were too low. Strong co-occurrence of HLA alleles, especially DR and DQ, made assigning TCR associations to individual alleles difficult. In this cohort, only TCR beta chains were sequenced, and detectable features were limited by the absence of alpha or paired-chain data. Some IMGT-functional V segments, including TRBV6-2 and TRBV6-3, could not be distinguished by the 87-base-pair reads and were therefore excluded. Broadly in line with IMGT annotations, most TCR beta V segments showed up in productive rearrangements about 87% or about 30% of the time in an earlier analysis of around 550 of the donors. Because HLA typing was missing for some donors at each locus, association tests included only the typed subset. In both the original and validation cohorts, the classifier was reported to diagnose cytomegalovirus status with high specificity and sensitivity. A few of the identified cytomegalovirus-associated TCR beta chains were confirmed in vitro to be specific for cytomegalovirus antigens. Linkage disequilibrium might explain the correlated functional status among segregating V segments, but an unknown experimental factor could not be ruled out. A further reported finding was that TCR beta sequences accurately predicted the HLA-A and HLA-B alleles for most subjects in the first cohort.

The cohort was made up of 666 healthy bone marrow donors. Cohort members were all nominally healthy when sampled, although unrecorded immune exposures were likely present. The donor tested CMV seronegative and was one of the 352 seronegative cohort members. Each donor provided a peripheral blood sample, and peripheral blood mononuclear cells were used for TCR beta sequencing. Genomic DNA extraction from the blood cell samples was performed with the Qiagen DNeasy Blood Extraction Kit. The CDR3 measures 15 amino acids from cysteine to phenylalanine. Just CDR3 DNA is preserved here, 45 bases in frame from base 1. As encoded in the germline V gene, CDR1 is MNHEY while CDR2 is SVGAGI. Ends trimmed: V by 6 bases, J by 3 bases; bases unmatched to a gene: 9. The library came from the immunoSEQ multiplex PCR assay. The multiplex PCR relied on a mix of 60 forward primers for TCR Vbeta segments and 13 reverse primers for TCR Jbeta segments. Amplification of the CDR3 region of rearranged TCR beta genes was performed with a multiplex PCR assay on genomic DNA. Amplified TCR beta libraries were sequenced as 87-base-pair reads on the Illumina HiSeq System. In the authors' own workflow: In a later analysis, tens of millions of unique TCR beta chains were counted across the roughly 700 repertoires, and roughly 11 million of these chains were shared by at least two donors. To remove PCR and sequencing errors, raw reads were error-corrected and collapsed into unique sequences using a nearest-neighbor algorithm that merged closely related sequences. To assign V, D and J gene segments, CDR3 sequences were aligned to IMGT reference sequences. For a sequence to be retained, a match of at least six nucleotides to both a V gene segment and a J gene segment was required. A rearrangement was called productive if the CDR3 had no stop codons and remained in frame with V and J, and every other rearrangement was called non-productive. CDR3 was defined according to IMGT convention as the region running from the second conserved V-encoded cysteine to the conserved J-encoded phenylalanine. The earlier analysis of 500 to 650 of the donors excluded any sequence lacking an unambiguous match to a single V gene segment. An earlier analysis of 550 to 650 of the donors classified V segments as functional when productive rearrangements were above 56.7% and as segregating when the standard deviation between donors was above 5%. A statistical classification framework was developed to diagnose cytomegalovirus status using the catalog of TCR beta chain sequences. In a later analysis, V and J genes were assigned by comparing TCR nucleotide sequences against IMGT/GENE-DB human TR gene sequences. The TCRdist pipeline was used in a later analysis to assign CDR3 sequences and most-parsimonious VDJ recombination scenarios. In a later analysis, each TCR beta chain was defined by its CDR3 amino acid sequence together with its V-gene family, and reads lacking a unique V-gene family were excluded. In a later analysis, 450 to 600 highly shared, low-generation-probability nucleotide sequences were removed to address suspected cross-contamination and a sequencing artifact. In a later analysis, a clonal expansion index for each public chain was calculated from normalized within-repertoire ranks of inferred template counts. In a later analysis, generation probabilities were computed using a VDJ recombination model fitted to out-of-frame rearrangements, and the results were checked against IGoR. In a later analysis, TCR-TCR, TCR-HLA and TCR-CMV co-occurrence was scored with hypergeometric tests, and a repertoire-size bias correction was applied to TCR pairs. A later analysis estimated false discovery rates by permuting HLA or CMV assignments 20 times. In a later analysis, co-occurring TCRs were grouped using DBSCAN, with TCRdist sequence similarity added in when clustering inside HLA-allele-positive subsets. Repertoires with fewer than 30,000 or more than 120,000 public chains were left out of co-occurrence clustering, as were four to six repertoires with anomalous nucleotide sharing. The table was pulled from immuneACCESS by TCRdb, which kept in-frame rearrangements only. Such tables lose some clones; where checked, under half of the loss comes from unresolved V genes, and the rest has no known cause. That table gives V, J and clone size, and the DNA gave D and trimming. Here the sample has around 99,000 clones; about 76% occur a single time. The top ten constitute around 2.2% of the sample.

The TCR originated in a woman aged 25 to 39 in good health and CMV-seronegative. The sequenced material came from PBMCs. The sequence joins TRBV6-5 to TRBJ2-5; 8 central bases correspond to TRBD2. The DNA is as follows: TGTGCCAGCAGAATCCTCCCGGGGGGGGAAGAGACCCAGTACTTC. This encodes CASRILPGGEETQYF.